A selection of T cell receptor beta chains follows, all from one sample in a study of cytotoxic CD8 clonotypes in ibrutinib-treated CLL. Sequenced by immunoSEQ multiplex PCR; TCRdb stores in-frame clones only, minus some. Of 150,000 to 200,000 clones listed, about 88% are singletons. The input for sequencing was PBMCs, taken at disease progression, from a patient treated with ibrutinib. These TCRs come from a human donor with chronic lymphocytic leukemia. CDR3s leave out the opening cysteine and the closing phenylalanine or tryptophan. The order of the fields is clone size, V gene, CDR3 protein. A clone size is listed for some rows: how often the clone was seen (once, few, many), or a class if it is expanded.

abundance: .; v_gene: TRBV19; CDR3aa: ASSKVQGPGETQY
abundance: .; v_gene: TRBV9; CDR3aa: ASADSMNTGELF
abundance: .; v_gene: TRBV5-1; CDR3aa: ASSAPATSSTDTQY
abundance: .; v_gene: TRBV18; CDR3aa: ASSPPATNEKLF
abundance: .; v_gene: TRBV5-1; CDR3aa: ASSLARQVNTEAF
abundance: .; v_gene: TRBV11-2; CDR3aa: ASSFTLAPGELF
abundance: .; v_gene: TRBV28; CDR3aa: ASLQGAKNYGYT
abundance: .; v_gene: TRBV11-2; CDR3aa: ASSSGPGNEQF
abundance: .; v_gene: TRBV6-5; CDR3aa: ASRLVAGVNTEAF
abundance: .; v_gene: TRBV4-2; CDR3aa: ASSQGGSGGYEQY
abundance: .; v_gene: TRBV21-1; CDR3aa: ASSTTTGSSYEQY
abundance: .; v_gene: TRBV11-2; CDR3aa: ASSFGQGAVMLDTEAF
abundance: .; v_gene: TRBV27; CDR3aa: ASSQNDRVNGYT
abundance: .; v_gene: TRBV5-1; CDR3aa: ASSLGLAGARDEQF
abundance: .; v_gene: TRBV18; CDR3aa: ASSQRTGNTEAF
abundance: .; v_gene: TRBV5-1; CDR3aa: ASSLVPGASYEQY
abundance: .; v_gene: TRBV27; CDR3aa: ASATGSSYEQY
abundance: .; v_gene: TRBV19; CDR3aa: ASSIDLFGTGVEKLF
abundance: .; v_gene: TRBV6-5; CDR3aa: ASTRSGRASEQY
abundance: .; v_gene: TRBV5-1; CDR3aa: ASSGDSLTYEQY
abundance: once; v_gene: TRBV7-6; CDR3aa: ASSPMNTEAF
abundance: .; v_gene: TRBV19; CDR3aa: ASSIRGNTEAF
abundance: .; v_gene: TRBV30; CDR3aa: AWSDPGGGYGYT
abundance: .; v_gene: TRBV2; CDR3aa: ASPGTSGSGNNEQF
abundance: .; v_gene: TRBV27; CDR3aa: ASSLEGSGETQY
abundance: many; v_gene: TRBV5-1; CDR3aa: ASRIRASPVETQY
abundance: .; v_gene: TRBV19; CDR3aa: ASSIDRTGNYGYT
abundance: .; v_gene: TRBV19; CDR3aa: ASRLSASGTGLKTEAF
abundance: .; v_gene: TRBV6-1; CDR3aa: ASSDKTYRDMRAEAF
abundance: .; v_gene: TRBV19; CDR3aa: ASSIDVGTGVQPQH
abundance: .; v_gene: TRBV19; CDR3aa: ASSQGGDGQPQH
abundance: .; v_gene: TRBV19; CDR3aa: ASSIAGQINQPQH
abundance: .; v_gene: TRBV18; CDR3aa: ASSPAGVRSYNEQF
abundance: .; v_gene: TRBV7-3; CDR3aa: ASTARMNTGELF
abundance: .; v_gene: TRBV28; CDR3aa: ASSSWLGSYNEQF
abundance: .; v_gene: TRBV7-2; CDR3aa: ASSRGGGGNQPQH
abundance: .; v_gene: TRBV9; CDR3aa: ASSVSWADEQY
abundance: .; v_gene: TRBV7-8; CDR3aa: ASSPRVQGRANYGYT
abundance: .; v_gene: TRBV7-3; CDR3aa: ASSSGVLAGRGEQY
abundance: .; v_gene: TRBV6-1; CDR3aa: ASSGRQGRTEAF
abundance: .; v_gene: TRBV14; CDR3aa: ASSQDLGQGGYGYT
abundance: .; v_gene: TRBV7-6; CDR3aa: ASSAGQTNTEAF
abundance: .; v_gene: TRBV21-1; CDR3aa: ASSKDPSGGDGETQY
abundance: .; v_gene: TRBV29-1; CDR3aa: SVDGGSGAGELF
abundance: .; v_gene: TRBV7-9; CDR3aa: ASSLTASGTGEQF
abundance: .; v_gene: TRBV9; CDR3aa: ASSAWTSGSLHEQF
abundance: .; v_gene: TRBV7-9; CDR3aa: ASSFYRQGNTGELF
abundance: .; v_gene: TRBV28; CDR3aa: ASSLNRGVNTEAF
abundance: .; v_gene: TRBV9; CDR3aa: ASSVSGKNEKLF
abundance: .; v_gene: TRBV30; CDR3aa: AWSSGGPGSYNEQF
abundance: .; v_gene: TRBV7-2; CDR3aa: ASSGMGGRVGNEQF
abundance: .; v_gene: TRBV2; CDR3aa: ATTLAPNYGYT
abundance: .; v_gene: TRBV9; CDR3aa: ASSTSADTEAF
abundance: once; v_gene: TRBV27; CDR3aa: ASSLRGATGLIETQY
abundance: once; v_gene: TRBV5-4; CDR3aa: ASSSGLAGVRSTDTQY